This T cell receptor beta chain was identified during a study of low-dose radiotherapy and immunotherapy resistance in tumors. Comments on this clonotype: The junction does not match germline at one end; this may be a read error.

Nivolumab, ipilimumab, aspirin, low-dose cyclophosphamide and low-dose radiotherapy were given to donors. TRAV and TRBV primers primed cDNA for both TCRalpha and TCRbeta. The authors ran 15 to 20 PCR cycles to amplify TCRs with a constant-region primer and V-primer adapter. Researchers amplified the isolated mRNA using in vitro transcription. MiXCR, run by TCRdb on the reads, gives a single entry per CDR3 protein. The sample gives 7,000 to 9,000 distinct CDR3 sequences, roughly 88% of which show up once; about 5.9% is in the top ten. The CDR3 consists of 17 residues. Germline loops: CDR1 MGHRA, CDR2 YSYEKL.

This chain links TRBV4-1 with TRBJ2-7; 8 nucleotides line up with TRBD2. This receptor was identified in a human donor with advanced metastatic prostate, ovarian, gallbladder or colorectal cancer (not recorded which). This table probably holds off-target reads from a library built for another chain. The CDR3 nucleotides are TGTGCCAGCAGCCAGGCCTCCGGAGCGGGGGCCCTCTACGAGCAGTACTTC. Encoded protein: CASSQASGAGALYEQYF.